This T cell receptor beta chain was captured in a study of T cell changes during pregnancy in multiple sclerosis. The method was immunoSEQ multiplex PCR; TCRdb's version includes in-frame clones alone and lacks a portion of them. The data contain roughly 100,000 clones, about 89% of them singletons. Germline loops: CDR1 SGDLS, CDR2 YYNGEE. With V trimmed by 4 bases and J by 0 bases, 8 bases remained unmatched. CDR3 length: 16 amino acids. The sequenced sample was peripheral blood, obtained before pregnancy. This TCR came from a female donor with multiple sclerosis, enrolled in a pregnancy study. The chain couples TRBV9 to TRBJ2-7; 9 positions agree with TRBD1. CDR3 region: CASSSRPGQGSYEQYF. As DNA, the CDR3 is TGTGCCAGCAGCTCACGCCCGGGACAGGGCTCCTACGAGCAGTACTTC.